The text below deals with one TCR beta chain. Its cognate antigen is unknown. Different DNA sequences within this sample yield the same CDR3. V dropped 1 base and J dropped 1; count of bases not matched to a gene: 0. Per the germline V gene, CDR1 is SGHTA and CDR2 is FQGNSA. This CDR3 region has 15 residues. The sample comes from a study of beta chain features in type 1 diabetes. Study-level findings and limits: Shorter TCRB CDR3s, moderately but significantly so, were found in Type 1 diabetes patients in all four CD4+ subsets.

Sequencing targeted expressed TCRB transcripts, as all isolated RNA had been reverse transcribed. Produced via immunoSEQ multiplex PCR; TCRdb's table is partial and in-frame only. This repertoire shows some 250,000 clones, under 13% found once; its top ten account for approximately 0.015%. The sequence was obtained from a man in his thirties or forties with type 1 diabetes. The material sequenced was naive CD4+ T cells from blood. V usage is TRBV7-2 and J usage is TRBJ2-2; 7 bases are shared with TRBD1. In nucleotides, the CDR3 is TGTGCCAGCAGCTTAGGACAGGGGAACACCGGGGAGCTGTTTTTT. Translated, it gives CASSLGQGNTGELFF.